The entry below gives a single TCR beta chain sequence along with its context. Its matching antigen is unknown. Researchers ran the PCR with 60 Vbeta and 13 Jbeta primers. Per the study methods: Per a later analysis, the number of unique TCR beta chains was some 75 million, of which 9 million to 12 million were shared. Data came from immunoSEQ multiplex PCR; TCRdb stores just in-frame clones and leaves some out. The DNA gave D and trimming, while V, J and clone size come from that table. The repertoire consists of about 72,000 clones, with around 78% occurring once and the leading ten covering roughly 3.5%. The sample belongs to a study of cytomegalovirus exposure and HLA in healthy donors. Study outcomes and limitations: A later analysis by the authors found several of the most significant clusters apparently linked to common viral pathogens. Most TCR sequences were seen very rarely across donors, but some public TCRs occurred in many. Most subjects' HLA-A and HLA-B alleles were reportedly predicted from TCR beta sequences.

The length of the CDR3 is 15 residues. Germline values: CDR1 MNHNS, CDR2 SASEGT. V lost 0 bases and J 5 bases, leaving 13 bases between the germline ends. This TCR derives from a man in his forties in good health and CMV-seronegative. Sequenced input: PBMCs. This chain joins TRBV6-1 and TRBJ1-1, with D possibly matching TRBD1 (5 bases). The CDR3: CASSEASAGWTEAFF. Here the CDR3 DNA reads TGTGCCAGCAGTGAAGCATCAGCAGGGTGGACTGAAGCTTTCTTT.